Each of the 27 T cell receptor beta chains below was sequenced from the same sample in a study of identical twins. TCRdb processed the 5' RACE reads anew with MiXCR; each CDR3 protein has one entry. The sample has about 690,000 distinct CDR3 sequences, less than 25% seen once. A further study also used this sample, focusing on T cells expressing NK-cell markers.

Sequencing was performed on PBMCs. The receptors here all came from a woman between 18 and 29 years old in good health.

Only a few counts were recorded for this clonotype. The chain is built from TRBV20-1 and TRBJ2-1; 14 positions match TRBD2. Germline CDR1 is DFQATT and CDR2 is SNEGSKA (reference sequence). The CDR3 extends over 17 amino acids. V gave up 2 bases and J gave up 3 bases; unmatched junction bases: 6. CDR3 coding DNA: TGCAGTGCTAGATCCTCCGGGACTAGCGGGGGCTACAATGAGCAGTTCTTC. Translation gives CSARSSGTSGGYNEQFF.

This clonotype was seen a few times. The chain links TRBV29-1 to TRBJ2-1, with TRBD2 matching 9 bases. J was trimmed by 9 bases and V by 4 bases; bases with no gene match: 4. The CDR3 sequence is 12 residues long. Germline V gene lookup returns CDR1 SQVTM and CDR2 ANQGSEA. The CDR3 DNA reads as TGCAGCGTTGCTAGCGGGAAAGCTGAGCAGTTCTTC. Its translation is CSVASGKAEQFF.

The V call is TRBV5-5, the J call TRBJ2-3; TRBD2 matches 7 bases. Germline V gives CDR1 SGHKS, CDR2 YYEKEE (reference sequence). This CDR3 spans 14 amino acids. The V gene end was trimmed by 7 bases and the J gene end by 1 base; junction bases not matched to a gene: 6. The CDR3 DNA sequence: TGTGCCAGCGCCCTCGGGAGGCGCACAGATACGCAGTATTTT. Translated, it gives CASALGRRTDTQYF. The full variable domain, rest sourced from reference TRBV5-5 and TRBJ2-3, is DAGVTQSPTHLIKTRGQQVTLRCSPISGHKSVSWYQQVLGQGPQFIFQYYEKEERGRGNFPDRFSARQFPNYSSELNVNALLLGDSALYLCASALGRRTDTQYFGPGTRLTVL.

This clonotype occurred many times. The V and J genes are TRBV12-5 and TRBJ2-3, with D possibly matching TRBD2 (5 bases). The CDR3 is 13 amino acids. Germline V CDR1 and CDR2: LGHNT, FRNRAP. CDR3 sequence reads: CASGLGSTDTQYF. The CDR3 DNA reads as TGTGCCAGCGGCCTAGGGAGCACAGATACGCAGTATTTT.

This clonotype has a count of ten or more. The rearrangement joins TRBV5-1 to TRBJ2-5, with D perhaps matching TRBD1 or TRBD2 (6 bases each). Trimming shortened V by 1 base and J by 4 bases, and 14 bases separated the two germline ends. Germline lookup yields CDR1 SGHRS and CDR2 YFSETQ. This CDR3 contains 15 residues. The CDR3 loop is CASSLNLGGGETQYF. In DNA, the CDR3 is TGCGCCAGCAGCTTGAATCTCGGAGGGGGAGAGACCCAGTACTTC.

Regarding this clonotype: This could be a read error, since a much larger clone is one nucleotide away. J is TRBJ2-1 and V is TRBV20-1; 13 positions match TRBD2. CDR1 is DFQATT, CDR2 SNEGSKA, per germline (reference sequence). CDR3 size: 17 residues. The DNA for the CDR3 is TGCTGTGCTAGAGGAACTAGCGGGAGGGCCTCCTACAATGAGCAGTTCTTC. This gives the protein CCARGTSGRASYNEQFF.

V is TRBV19 and J is TRBJ1-5, with no clear D. Germline V gene lookup returns CDR1 LNHDA and CDR2 SQIVND (reference sequence). V was pared by 7 bases and J by 0 bases, with 16 bases between. The CDR3 sequence is 16 residues long. The CDR3 loop reads CASKMEHHYSNQPQHF. CDR3 sequence (DNA): TGTGCCAGTAAAATGGAGCACCATTATAGCAATCAGCCCCAGCATTTT.

This clonotype has only a few counts. The V and J genes are TRBV5-1 and TRBJ2-7; D is undetermined. The CDR3 runs to 16 residues. From germline, CDR1 is SGHRS and CDR2 YFSETQ. V lost 0 bases and J 2 bases, leaving 15 bases between the germline ends. For the CDR3, the DNA is TGCGCCAGCAGCTTGGCCACAATAGGGCTAACCTACGAGCAGTACTTC. Translating it yields CASSLATIGLTYEQYF.

V and J are TRBV6-5 and TRBJ1-3, with D hard to call. Trimming removed 11 bases at V and 8 bases at J, with 13 bases between. The germline gives CDR1 MNHEY, CDR2 SVGAGI. The CDR3 runs to 11 residues. The CDR3 is CACRRADTIYF. The CDR3 DNA is TGTGCCTGTAGGAGGGCGGACACCATATATTTT.

The chain couples TRBV7-9 to TRBJ2-7; a weak D match, TRBD2 (6 bases). Germline lookup yields CDR1 SEHNR and CDR2 FQNEAQ (reference sequence). The CDR3 is 15 residues long. The V end lost 4 bases, the J end lost 3 bases, and 16 bases lay between the germline ends. CDR3 residues: CASSYIGGRDYEQYF. As DNA, the CDR3 is TGTGCCAGCAGCTATATCGGCGGGCGGGACTACGAGCAGTACTTC.

At least ten counts were recorded for this clonotype. The chain carries TRBV20-1 and TRBJ2-7, with D perhaps given as TRBD1 or TRBD2 (5 bases each). The CDR3 runs 16 residues. CDR1 is DFQATT, CDR2 SNEGSKA, per germline (reference sequence). With 7 bases removed from V and 2 bases from J, the gap between germline ends came to 24 bases. The CDR3 loop reads CSVQKVGTSTPYEQYF. The CDR3 DNA sequence: TGCAGTGTTCAAAAAGTTGGGACCTCGACCCCCTACGAGCAGTACTTC.

This clonotype has at least ten counts. The chain is built from TRBV20-1 and TRBJ2-2; possible D gene TRBD1, 6 bases. The germline gives CDR1 DFQATT, CDR2 SNEGSKA (reference sequence). The V end was cut by 3 bases, the J end by 4 bases, with 9 bases between. The CDR3 is made up of 13 amino acids. CDR3 in amino acids: CSASEGVTGELFF. In nucleotides, the CDR3 is TGCAGTGCTAGTGAGGGGGTCACCGGGGAGCTGTTTTTT.

V usage is TRBV20-1 and J usage is TRBJ2-1, with TRBD1 matching 11 bases. From germline, CDR1 is DFQATT and CDR2 SNEGSKA (reference sequence). Unmatched junction bases numbered 11, after V lost 7 bases and J lost 9 bases. This CDR3 has 14 residues. CDR3 sequence: CSGTGQGAASEQFF. In nucleotides, the CDR3 is TGCAGTGGTACTGGACAGGGGGCGGCCTCTGAGCAGTTCTTC.

V gene TRBV20-1 combines with J gene TRBJ1-6, with 8 bases that match TRBD1. V trimming: 3 bases; J trimming: 8 bases; junction bases outside the gene matches: 6. The CDR3 runs to 14 residues. Germline V lookup: CDR1 DFQATT, CDR2 SNEGSKA (reference sequence). The CDR3 nucleotides read TGCAGTGCTAGGTCACAGGGGGTGTATTCACCCCTCCACTTT. It translates to CSARSQGVYSPLHF.

In its sample, this clonotype was seen many times. V gene TRBV5-1 combines with J gene TRBJ1-1; TRBD1 aligns across 8 bases. The germline gives CDR1 SGHRS, CDR2 YFSETQ. J lost 4 bases, V lost 3 bases, and 8 bases had no gene match. The CDR3 has 15 residues. This chain's CDR3 is CASSWTGQALTEAFF. CDR3 nucleotide sequence: TGCGCCAGCAGCTGGACGGGACAGGCACTCACTGAAGCTTTCTTT.

This sequence joins TRBV5-5 and TRBJ2-2, with 7 bases that match TRBD2. Looked up from germline, CDR1 is SGHKS and CDR2 is YYEKEE (reference sequence). The V gene end was trimmed by 1 base and the J gene end by 4 bases; junction bases not matched to a gene: 4. The length of the CDR3 is 15 residues. In DNA, the CDR3 is TGTGCCAGCAGCTTGAGTCGCGGGAGCACCGGGGAGCTGTTTTTT. This encodes CASSLSRGSTGELFF.

This clonotype was seen only a few times. This chain connects TRBV6-1 to TRBJ2-5; the match to TRBD2 covers 7 bases. V was clipped by 5 bases and J by 1 base; unmatched bases: 7. CDR1 is MNHNS and CDR2 is SASEGT in the germline V gene. The CDR3 has 15 residues. The DNA for the CDR3 is TGTGCCAGCAGTCTCGGGGCTAGCGGCCAAGAGACCCAGTACTTC. Translation: CASSLGASGQETQYF.

The rearrangement uses TRBV4-3 and TRBJ2-1; 16 bases map to TRBD2. Germline trimming cut 4 bases from V and 10 bases from J; bases unmatched to any gene: 7. Germline-derived CDR1 and CDR2 are LGHNA and YSLEER. This CDR3 contains 16 residues. CDR3 sequence: CASSPGLAGGGGEQFF. The CDR3 bases are TGCGCCAGCAGCCCGGGACTAGCGGGAGGGGGCGGGGAGCAGTTCTTC.

V and J are TRBV5-1 and TRBJ2-3; TRBD2 aligns across 11 bases. With V trimmed by 2 bases and J by 2 bases, 4 bases remained unmatched. CDR1 and CDR2 (germline): SGHRS, YFSETQ. This CDR3 comprises 16 residues. The CDR3 here is CASSFELAGATDTQYF. CDR3 coding DNA: TGCGCCAGCAGCTTTGAACTAGCGGGGGCCACAGATACGCAGTATTTT.

CDR3 sequence (DNA): TGTGCCAGCAGCTTGACATTATACGGACAGGGTGGCGGGGAGCTGTTTTTT. It translates to CASSLTLYGQGGGELFF. This rearrangement joins TRBV5-6 to TRBJ2-2; 8 nucleotides agree with TRBD1. Per the germline V gene, CDR1 is SGHDT and CDR2 is YYEEEE. J gave up 7 bases and V 1 base, and 12 bases lay outside the gene matches. The CDR3 sequence is 17 residues long.

This chain connects TRBV7-3 to TRBJ2-7, with 9 bases lining up with TRBD1. Trimming took 4 bases from V and 4 from J; bases not matched to a gene: 8. CDR1 SGHTA and CDR2 FQGTGA come from the germline V gene. The CDR3 sequence is 15 residues long. The CDR3 reads CASSSAGTGPYEQYF. In DNA form, the CDR3 reads TGTGCCAGCAGCTCAGCCGGGACAGGGCCGTACGAGCAGTACTTC.

The gene calls are TRBV5-1 and TRBJ2-7; TRBD2 is a possible D gene (5 bases). Deletions cut 2 bases from V and 2 bases from J, with 14 bases between. Germline values: CDR1 SGHRS, CDR2 YFSETQ. The length of the CDR3 is 15 residues. The CDR3 reads CASSFVLADTYEQYF. CDR3 DNA: TGCGCCAGCAGCTTTGTCCTAGCTGATACCTACGAGCAGTACTTC.

V and J are TRBV7-2 and TRBJ1-4; D ambiguous. The CDR3 length is 17 residues. Trimming pared 4 bases from V and 3 bases from J, leaving 18 bases between. The germline V gene encodes CDR1 SGHTA and CDR2 FQGNSA. The CDR3 loop is CASSYYPNPRANEKLFF. CDR3 DNA sequence: TGTGCCAGCAGCTATTACCCGAACCCAAGGGCTAATGAAAAACTGTTTTTT.

This chain connects TRBV12-3 or TRBV12-4 to TRBJ2-6, with TRBD1 identical over 7 bases. The CDR3 spans 17 residues. After removal of 6 bases from V and 0 bases from J, the junction contained 8 bases not matched to a gene. Written as DNA, the CDR3 is TGTGCCAGCAGGGAACCCGGGACAGACTCTGGGGCCAACGTCCTGACTTTC. Its protein product is CASREPGTDSGANVLTF.

This clonotype was seen a handful of times. The chain has TRBV5-1 and TRBJ2-7; a weak D match, TRBD2 (6 bases). CDR3 length: 14 residues. V lost 0 bases and J lost 4, with 11 bases in between. Germline CDR1 SGHRS, CDR2 YFSETQ. CDR3 in amino acids: CASSLDTGTYEQYF. The CDR3 region has the DNA TGCGCCAGCAGCTTGGATACCGGGACTTACGAGCAGTACTTC.

The V gene is TRBV10-3, the J gene TRBJ2-3; 9 bases line up with TRBD2. The CDR3 runs to 14 residues. Losses at the gene ends were 6 bases for V and 1 base for J; bases not matched to a gene: 2. The germline V gene encodes CDR1 ENHRY and CDR2 SYGVKD. The CDR3 DNA follows: TGTGCCATCAGACCTAGCGGGGGCACAGATACGCAGTATTTT. This encodes CAIRPSGGTDTQYF.

This chain connects TRBV7-8 to TRBJ2-1; tentatively, D is TRBD2 (5 bases). The V gene's germline CDR1 is SGHVS and CDR2 FQNEAQ. The V and J ends lost 5 bases and 3 bases respectively, with 17 bases between them. CDR3 length equals 16 residues. Written as DNA, the CDR3 is TGTGCCAGCAGCCCCGGGCGGCTAGCTATCTACAATGAGCAGTTCTTC. This translates into CASSPGRLAIYNEQFF.